This is a list of T cell receptor beta chains from one sample in a study of molecular identifiers for immune sequencing clone quantification. MiXCR, applied by TCRdb to the PCR reads, yields one record per CDR3 protein. Among hundreds of thousands of distinct CDR3 sequences listed, 15% to 20% were seen once. Material: naive CD8+ T cells from blood, with Jurkat cell RNA spiked in. Receptors were obtained from a human donor in good health. Some libraries in this study had Jurkat cell RNA spiked in. Both conserved end residues are part of each CDR3. The D gene is left open where the match is weak. The listing skips clone size in some rows; elsewhere it reads once, few, many or a size class.

clone size	V gene	D gene	J gene	CDR3 protein	CDR3 DNA
-	TRBV18	TRBD2	TRBJ2-3	CASSPPGGGFTDTQYF	TGTGCCAGCTCACCCCCGGGGGGGGGTTTCACAGATACGCAGTATTTT
-	TRBV11-2	TRBD1	TRBJ2-7	CASSLEDRGWGEQYF	TGTGCCAGCAGCTTGGAAGACAGGGGCTGGGGCGAGCAGTACTTC
-	TRBV6-1	TRBD1	TRBJ2-7	CASARTGEAYEQYF	TGTGCCAGCGCCCGGACAGGGGAAGCCTACGAGCAGTACTTC
few	TRBV6-2/TRBV6-3	TRBD1	TRBJ2-1	CASSYDRGPYFEQFF	TGTGCCAGCAGTTATGACAGGGGCCCCTACTTCGAGCAGTTCTTC
-	TRBV2	-	TRBJ2-5	CASSESADNQETQYF	TGTGCCAGCAGTGAAAGTGCGGACAACCAAGAGACCCAGTACTTC
many	TRBV4-3	-	TRBJ1-2	CASSQDRGTPNYGYTF	TGCGCCAGCAGCCAAGATCGGGGAACCCCCAACTATGGCTACACCTTC
many	TRBV27	-	TRBJ2-4	CASSYRSDLAKNIQYF	TGTGCCAGCAGTTACCGTTCGGACCTAGCCAAAAACATTCAGTACTTC
-	TRBV2	-	TRBJ2-7	CASSDRDNSYEQYF	TGTGCCAGCAGTGATAGGGACAACTCCTACGAGCAGTACTTC
-	TRBV7-2	TRBD2	TRBJ2-7	CASSLGAVAGMYEQYF	TGTGCCAGCAGCTTAGGAGCTGTAGCGGGGATGTACGAGCAGTACTTC
many	TRBV7-9	TRBD2	TRBJ2-6	CASSLASGISGANVLTF	TGTGCCAGCAGTCTAGCTAGCGGTATATCTGGGGCCAACGTCCTGACTTTC
many	TRBV27	-	TRBJ2-5	CASSRRGLQETQYF	TGTGCCAGCAGTCGCAGGGGCCTCCAAGAGACCCAGTACTTC
many	TRBV5-8	-	TRBJ1-1	CASSLGRVAEAFF	TGTGCCAGCAGCTTGGGCCGGGTAGCTGAAGCTTTCTTT